This is a list of T cell receptor beta chains from one sample in a study of T cells in Graves' hyperthyroidism and ophthalmopathy. MiXCR was run by TCRdb on the multiplex PCR reads, yielding one entry per CDR3 protein. The repertoire includes approximately 400,000 distinct CDR3 sequences, about a sixth of them detected once, and less than 15% sits in the top ten. The sequenced sample was blood. The receptors come from a woman aged 18-29 years with Graves' hyperthyroidism. Each CDR3 is given with its conserved first and last residue. Each record gives: V gene, J gene, D gene, clone size, CDR3 DNA, CDR3 protein. The D gene is left open where the match is weak. Size is omitted from some rows. Given values are once, few, many or a class for expanded clones.

>TRBV10-3|TRBJ1-2|NA|NA
TGTGCCATCACACCCCGACAGTCCCCTAACTATGGCTACACCTTC
CAITPRQSPNYGYTF
>TRBV27|TRBJ1-1|NA|many
TGTGCCAGCAGTACCTACAGGCAGAGGAACACTGAAGCTTTCTTT
CASSTYRQRNTEAFF
>TRBV3-1|TRBJ2-1|TRBD2|many
TGTGCCAGCAGCCAACTCGGGACTAGCGGCTCCTACAATGAGCAGTTCTTC
CASSQLGTSGSYNEQFF
>TRBV3-2|TRBJ1-4|NA|many
TGTGCCAGCAGCCGCCCGGGACAGGGGTGGAATGAAAAACTGTTTTTT
CASSRPGQGWNEKLFF
>TRBV4-3|TRBJ1-5|NA|NA
TGCGCCAGCAGCCAAGAGGTAGCACAGCGTGCTAGCAATCAGCCCCAGCATTTT
CASSQEVAQRASNQPQHF
>TRBV9|TRBJ2-7|TRBD2|many
TGTGCCAGCAGCTCTAGCGGGAGCCAAGAGCAGTACTTC
CASSSSGSQEQYF
>TRBV18|TRBJ2-1|NA|many
TGTGCCAGCTCCCCCACCGGTCTGGGCTACAATGAGCAGTTCTTC
CASSPTGLGYNEQFF
>TRBV7-8|TRBJ1-5|NA|many
TGTGCCAGCAGCTTGAAACAGGTTTCTAAGCCCCAGCATTTT
CASSLKQVSKPQHF
>TRBV19|TRBJ1-2|NA|few
TGTGCCAGTAGTTATTTTCCGGGTTACTATGGCTACACCTTC
CASSYFPGYYGYTF
>TRBV5-1|TRBJ1-1|NA|many
TGCGCCAGCAGCCAAGACCCCGATATGGACACTGAAGCTTTCTTT
CASSQDPDMDTEAFF
>TRBV6-1|TRBJ1-1|NA|few
TGTGCCAGCAGTGAAATGGGCACTGAAGCTTTCTTT
CASSEMGTEAFF
>TRBV12-3/TRBV12-4|TRBJ1-1|TRBD1|NA
TGTGCCAGCAGTCCGCGGCCGGGACAGGGAGTCGAAGCTTTCTTT
CASSPRPGQGVEAFF
>TRBV12-5|TRBJ2-5|TRBD2|few
TGTGCTAGTGGTTTGGGACTGAGCGGGAGGCATCAAGAGACCCAGTACTTC
CASGLGLSGRHQETQYF
>TRBV15|TRBJ2-1|TRBD2|NA
TGTGCCACAAGCAGCAAGCTAGCGGACTCCTACAATGAGCAGTTCTTC
CATSSKLADSYNEQFF
>TRBV12-3/TRBV12-4|TRBJ2-1|NA|few
TGTGCCAGCAGTCTCGGTTTGCCTGAGCAGTTCTTC
CASSLGLPEQFF
>TRBV7-2|TRBJ1-3|NA|many
TGTGCCAGCAGCGACAATCCGGGGAAAGGAAACACCATATATTTT
CASSDNPGKGNTIYF
>TRBV13|TRBJ2-7|NA|many
TGTGCCAGCTCCGGCGGCGGAACCTACTACGAGCAGTACTTC
CASSGGGTYYEQYF
>TRBV10-3|TRBJ2-3|NA|many
TGTGCCATCAGTGAGTCTGACACAGATACGCAGTATTTT
CAISESDTDTQYF
>TRBV9|TRBJ2-1|TRBD2|NA
TGTGCCAGCAGGGGACTAGCGGAAAATGAGCAGTTCTTC
CASRGLAENEQFF
>TRBV5-5|TRBJ2-5|TRBD1|many
TGTGCCAGCAGCCAGTGGACAGGTGGACAAGAGACCCAGTACTTC
CASSQWTGGQETQYF
>TRBV12-3/TRBV12-4|TRBJ2-1|NA|many
TGTGCCAGCAGTCCCTCCCAGGGGACCATCAATGAGCAGTTCTTC
CASSPSQGTINEQFF
>TRBV24-1|TRBJ2-2|NA|many
TGTGCCACCAGCCGAACGCTCACCGGGGAGCTGTTTTTT
CATSRTLTGELFF
>TRBV18|TRBJ1-4|NA|many
TGTGCCAGCTCACGGGAGGCTAATGAAAAACTGTTTTTT
CASSREANEKLFF
>TRBV28|TRBJ1-5|NA|many
TGTGCCAGCAGTTTAGGGAGCGGGACACAGAATCAGCCCCAGCATTTT
CASSLGSGTQNQPQHF
>TRBV13|TRBJ2-3|TRBD2|once
TGTGCCAGCAGCTCTGAACTAGCGGGAGCAAGGGCAGATACGCAGTATTTT
CASSSELAGARADTQYF
>TRBV18|TRBJ2-7|NA|NA
TGTGCCAGCTCTAGCCTAGCAGAGTACGAGCAGTACTTC
CASSSLAEYEQYF
>TRBV2|TRBJ1-4|NA|few
TGTGCCAGCAGTGAAGGCTTGGTACTGTTTTTT
CASSEGLVLFF
>TRBV18|TRBJ2-1|NA|few
TGTGCCAGCTCACCACCCGGAGGCGGGGATCCCTACAATGAGCAGTTCTTC
CASSPPGGGDPYNEQFF
>TRBV5-6|TRBJ2-3|NA|few
TGTGCCAGCAGCTTCGTCGGGCAGGACACAGATACGCAGTATTTT
CASSFVGQDTDTQYF
>TRBV7-9|TRBJ1-2|NA|NA
TGTGCCAGCAGCCTAGGACGGATGGGGCTTAACTATGGCTACACCTTC
CASSLGRMGLNYGYTF
>TRBV27|TRBJ2-5|NA|NA
TGCGCCAGCAGTACTAATGACCGGACCCAGTACTTC
CASSTNDRTQYF
>TRBV24-1|TRBJ2-5|TRBD1|few
TGTGCCACCAGTGATACAGGGGCCCGCGAGACCCAGTACTTC
CATSDTGARETQYF
>TRBV12-3/TRBV12-4|TRBJ1-4|NA|NA
TGTGCAAGCAGTTTGGCAGGGCCTTATGAAAGACTGTTTTTT
CASSLAGPYERLFF
>TRBV10-3|TRBJ1-5|TRBD1|few
TGTGCCATCAGCAAGGACAGGGACAATCAGCCCCAGCATTTT
CAISKDRDNQPQHF
>TRBV5-1|TRBJ2-1|TRBD1|NA
TGCGCCAGCAGCTTCGGGACAGAGAGCTCCTACAATGAGCAGTTCTTC
CASSFGTESSYNEQFF